This TCR beta chain was sequenced for a study of blood T cell repertoires in COVID-19 (dated by TCRdb to the early 2020s). Notes on the research overall: Collaborator samples came from the United States, Italy and Spain and covered acute and convalescent phases of COVID-19. The prospective study material was composed of cDNA or gDNA derived from T cells, B-cell-depleted T cells, or PBMCs. The dataset comprised deeply sampled blood TCRbeta repertoires from subjects exposed to, actively infected with, or recovered from COVID-19. The repertoires were released in a freely available public database meant as a resource for research on the immune response to SARS-CoV-2. Samples were obtained from the ongoing ImmuneRACE study (first 160 participants) and from 950 to 1,500 subjects provided by 6 global collaborators. Nearly every sample came with metadata listing a de-identified subject ID, COVID-19 status, age in years and sex. Where available, HLA class I and class II types were obtained from metadata supplied by the sample provider rather than from assay-based typing. Study-wide findings and limitations: The quantity of clinical and demographic metadata differed by source and by participant and was supplied without curation.

One collaborating source in Seattle enrolled patients while the patients were actively infected and followed the patients over time throughout the course of disease. Whole blood was collected in K2EDTA tubes by collaborating institutions according to the institutions' own protocols. Collaborator samples were shipped for TCRbeta analysis as frozen whole blood, isolated PBMCs, or DNA extracted from either sample type. TCRbeta CDR3 regions were amplified from genomic DNA using the immunoSEQ Assay, a bias-controlled multiplex PCR. From the authors' description of their analysis: The number of nucleated cells in each sample was estimated from the amplification of reference gene primers within the assay. To quantify the absolute abundance of each unique TCRbeta CDR3 rearrangement, sequence reads were collapsed and filtered. For each sample, productive Simpson clonality was calculated as the square root of Simpson's diversity index across productive rearrangements. Held by TCRdb, this immuneACCESS table contains in-frame sequences only and omits some clones. Under half of the omission traces to an unresolved V gene where checked; the cause of the rest is unknown. V, J and clone size are those of that table, while D and trimming were read from the DNA. Across this sample there are 400,000 to 450,000 clones, with 89% seen only once. The ten largest make up around 1.5% of the sample.

Sequences KGHDR (CDR1) and SFDVKD (CDR2) are obtained from the germline V gene. V is cut by 4 bases and J by 2 bases, and the space between the germline ends is 13 bases. Its CDR3 holds 15 amino acids, cysteine through phenylalanine. Only the CDR3 portion is preserved as DNA: 45 bases, with reading frame beginning at the first base. Of note for this clone: Its antigen specificity is not known. No base-level quality is on record; no much larger clone is a single base apart.

Recombination joined TRBV24-1 with TRBJ1-2; too little of a D gene remains to name it. Sequenced input: peripheral blood. The receptor was isolated from a woman aged 40 to 50 with COVID-19, enrolled during active disease. The CDR3 region: CATSESTALNYGYTF. At the DNA level, the sequence is TGTGCCACCAGTGAGTCTACAGCTTTAAACTATGGCTACACCTTC.